The 18 T cell receptor beta chains below all came from one sample that was sequenced in a study of human T cells and chemical hapten exposure. The time point: patch test 2, 6 weeks after DPC sensitization. Sample treatment: therapeutic diphenylcyclopropenone sensitization with weekly scalp DPC. TCRdb used MiXCR to reprocess the RACE reads, holding one entry per CDR3 protein. This table holds about 40,000 distinct CDR3 sequences, 3% to 3.5% found once. The starting material was whole blood, obtained in connection with sensitization to the hapten diphenylcyclopropenone (DPC). These receptors were obtained from a man aged 35 to 55 with alopecia areata. Some clones in this sample may be carry-over from other donors' samples.

The sample holds many counts of this clonotype. The rearrangement uses TRBV18 and TRBJ2-6; no definite D call. The CDR3 has 18 amino acids. V was shortened by 1 base and J by 2 bases, with 15 bases between the two germline ends. The germline CDR1 and CDR2 sequences are KGHSH and LQKENI. The CDR3 DNA follows: TGTGCCAGCTCACCACTTGGGAAGTTCCCCACTGGGGCCAACGTCCTGACTTTC. Translated, it gives CASSPLGKFPTGANVLTF.

This clonotype was counted ten times or more. The rearrangement links TRBV27 to TRBJ2-7, with 7 bases that match TRBD2. The CDR3 length is 14 residues. V lost 4 bases to trimming and J lost 5 bases; unmatched junction nucleotides: 8. Germline V gives CDR1 MNHEY, CDR2 SMNVEV (reference sequence). CDR3 sequence reads: CASSSLGGRDEQYF. The CDR3 coding sequence is TGTGCCAGCAGTTCCCTTGGAGGGAGGGACGAGCAGTACTTC.

This clonotype was seen repeatedly, ten times or more. The rearrangement links TRBV7-8 to TRBJ2-3; no reliable D call. This CDR3 has 14 residues. Germline V gene data show CDR1 as SGHVS and CDR2 as FQNEAQ. V was trimmed by 1 base and J by 0 bases, leaving 5 bases between them. This CDR3 reads CASSLEPSTDTQYF. The CDR3 region has the DNA TGTGCCAGCAGCTTAGAGCCTAGCACAGATACGCAGTATTTT.

This clonotype was seen repeatedly, ten times or more. The chain combines TRBV12-3 or TRBV12-4 with TRBJ2-2, with TRBD2 identical over 8 bases. This CDR3 has 17 residues. J lost 5 bases, V lost 6 bases, and 14 bases had no gene match. CDR3 DNA sequence: TGTGCCAGCAGCCTCGAGTACGGAGCGGGAGTGACCGGGGAGCTGTTTTTT. It translates to CASSLEYGAGVTGELFF.

In regard to this clonotype: A much more abundant neighbour one base away suggests this may be a read error. No conserved phenylalanine or tryptophan ends this CDR3, so it is likely a read error. V and J are TRBV18 and TRBJ2-4; no definite D call. The CDR3 has 15 residues. Germline CDR1 KGHSH, CDR2 LQKENI. V lost 0 bases to trimming and J lost 7 bases, with 13 bases between them. The CDR3 protein is CASSPPVENLNIQYL. The CDR3 bases are TGTGCCAGCTCACCACCGGTGGAGAATCTGAACATTCAGTACCTC.

This clonotype was detected ten times or more. V gene TRBV7-8 combines with J gene TRBJ1-2; possible D gene TRBD1, 5 bases. The CDR3 totals 15 residues. Germline-derived CDR1 and CDR2 are SGHVS and FQNEAQ. The V and J ends lost 0 bases and 1 base respectively, with 9 bases between them. In nucleotides, the CDR3 is TGTGCCAGCAGCTTAGCGGGGGTGAATAACTATGGCTACACCTTC. It specifies CASSLAGVNNYGYTF.

The chain recombines TRBV5-4 with TRBJ2-2; D tentatively reads TRBD1 or TRBD2 (6 bases each). The CDR3 contains 15 residues. Germline-derived CDR1 and CDR2 are SGHNT and YYREEE (reference sequence). The V and J ends lost 2 bases and 6 bases respectively, with 14 bases between them. CDR3 residues: CASSFGGAASGELFF. For the CDR3, the DNA is TGTGCCAGCAGCTTCGGGGGCGCGGCGTCCGGGGAGCTGTTTTTT.

The rearrangement joins TRBV12-3 or TRBV12-4 to TRBJ2-5, with D unclear. This CDR3 comprises 13 residues. Between the trimmed V and J ends, which lost 1 base and 5 bases, there was a span of 8 bases. The CDR3 DNA is TGTGCCAGCAGTTTAGGGATGAAGGAGACCCAGTACTTC. Amino acids: CASSLGMKETQYF.

This clonotype was recorded many times. J is TRBJ1-1 and V is TRBV12-3 or TRBV12-4; D is uncertain. V lost 2 bases, J lost 2 bases, and 6 bases lay in between. This CDR3 is 13 amino acids long. The chain's CDR3 is CASSLQVNTEAFF. The CDR3, as DNA: TGTGCCAGCAGTTTACAGGTTAACACTGAAGCTTTCTTT.

This clonotype was observed at least ten times. The chain is built from TRBV27 and TRBJ2-1; D is possibly TRBD1 (6 bases). The length of the CDR3 is 14 residues. V was pared by 7 bases and J by 11 bases, with 21 bases between. Per the germline V gene, CDR1 is MNHEY and CDR2 is SMNVEV (reference sequence). CDR3 amino acids: CASKDRSSATKQFF. The CDR3 coding sequence is TGTGCCAGCAAAGACAGGTCCTCGGCAACCAAGCAGTTCTTC.

This clonotype has ten or more counts. The chain combines TRBV6-1 with TRBJ2-6; D unclear. V gave up 7 bases and J gave up 0 bases, with 19 bases separating them. Germline lookup yields CDR1 MNHNS and CDR2 SASEGT. The CDR3 has 18 residues. This CDR3 reads CASNPDKTQSSGANVLTF. CDR3 sequence (DNA): TGTGCCAGCAACCCAGACAAAACACAGAGCTCTGGGGCCAACGTCCTGACTTTC.

This clonotype came up many times. This chain connects TRBV10-1 to TRBJ2-3; 9 bases map to TRBD1. There are 16 residues in the CDR3. The ends lost 4 bases at V and 2 bases at J; junction bases unmatched: 7. CDR1 WNHNN and CDR2 SYGVQD come from the germline V gene (reference sequence). This CDR3 reads CASSGDRDHPTDTQYF. The DNA of the CDR3 is TGCGCCAGCAGTGGGGACAGGGATCACCCCACAGATACGCAGTATTTT.

The sample holds many counts of this clonotype. This rearrangement joins TRBV27 to TRBJ2-1, with 11 bases lining up with TRBD2. Germline V gives CDR1 MNHEY, CDR2 SMNVEV (reference sequence). V was pared by 5 bases and J by 6 bases, with 6 bases of the junction left unmatched. CDR3 length equals 15 residues. The CDR3 sequence: CASSLLAGVRNEQFF. The CDR3 DNA reads as TGTGCCAGCAGTCTACTAGCGGGAGTACGCAATGAGCAGTTCTTC.

This clonotype was detected many times. V is TRBV20-1 and J is TRBJ1-1, with D perhaps matching TRBD1 (5 bases). V lost 5 bases and J lost 2, with 12 bases in between. The CDR3 loop spans 13 amino acids. Germline V gives CDR1 DFQATT, CDR2 SNEGSKA (reference sequence). The CDR3 protein is CSAHQGRNTEAFF. CDR3 bases: TGCAGTGCTCACCAGGGCCGAAACACTGAAGCTTTCTTT.

This clonotype was seen at least ten times. The V call is TRBV5-1, the J call TRBJ1-1; no firm D call. The germline V gene encodes CDR1 SGHRS and CDR2 YFSETQ. Deletions cut 1 base from V and 1 base from J, with 8 bases between. CDR3 length equals 14 residues. CDR3 sequence (DNA): TGCGCCAGCAGCTTGCCGTCCGCGAACACTGAAGCTTTCTTT. Translated, it gives CASSLPSANTEAFF.

This clonotype showed up many times. This chain links TRBV28 with TRBJ2-7, with 9 positions matching TRBD1. After removal of 8 bases from V and 2 bases from J, the junction contained 1 base not matched to a gene. CDR1 is MDHEN and CDR2 is SYDVKM in the germline V gene. The CDR3 totals 12 residues. This CDR3 reads CASRQGAYEQYF. The CDR3 bases are TGTGCCAGCCGACAGGGGGCCTACGAGCAGTACTTC.

This clonotype was recorded at least ten times. The chain has TRBV7-2 and TRBJ1-3; the D gene is possibly TRBD1 (5 bases). V shed 5 bases and J shed 0 bases, with 8 bases lying between them. This CDR3 comprises 14 residues. Looked up from germline, CDR1 is SGHTA and CDR2 is FQGNSA. Written as DNA, the CDR3 is TGTGCCAGCAGCCAGGGCCTCTCTGGAAACACCATATATTTT. This translates into CASSQGLSGNTIYF.

This clonotype was counted ten times or more. This chain links TRBV20-1 with TRBJ2-3; 7 bases match TRBD2. V shed 5 bases, J shed 0 bases, and the junction held 14 bases outside the gene matches. CDR1 is DFQATT and CDR2 is SNEGSKA in the germline V gene (reference sequence). The CDR3 length is 17 residues. CDR3: CSAPKAGTTTSTDTQYF. The CDR3 bases are TGCAGTGCTCCGAAAGCCGGGACTACCACTAGCACAGATACGCAGTATTTT.